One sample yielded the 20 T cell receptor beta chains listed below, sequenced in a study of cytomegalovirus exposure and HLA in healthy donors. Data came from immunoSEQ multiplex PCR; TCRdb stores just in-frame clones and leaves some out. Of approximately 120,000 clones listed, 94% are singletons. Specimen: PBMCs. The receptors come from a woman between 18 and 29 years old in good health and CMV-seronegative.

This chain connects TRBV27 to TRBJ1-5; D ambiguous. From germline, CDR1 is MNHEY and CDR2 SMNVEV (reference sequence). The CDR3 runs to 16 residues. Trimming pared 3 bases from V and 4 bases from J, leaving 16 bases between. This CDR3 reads CASSFQANLVNQPQHF. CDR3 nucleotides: TGTGCCAGCAGTTTTCAAGCCAACTTAGTAAATCAGCCCCAGCATTTT.

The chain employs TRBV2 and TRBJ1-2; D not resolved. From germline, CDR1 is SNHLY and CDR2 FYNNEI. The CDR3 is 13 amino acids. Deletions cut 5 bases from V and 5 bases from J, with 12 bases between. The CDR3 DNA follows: TGTGCCAGCAGTTTGAAAATCGGGTATGGCTACACCTTC. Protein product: CASSLKIGYGYTF. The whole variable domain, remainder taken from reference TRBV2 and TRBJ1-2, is EPEVTQTPSHQVTQMGQEVILRCVPISNHLYFYWYRQILGQKVEFLVSFYNNEISEKSEIFDDQFSVERPDGSNFTLKIRSTKLEDSAMYFCASSLKIGYGYTFGSGTRLTVV.

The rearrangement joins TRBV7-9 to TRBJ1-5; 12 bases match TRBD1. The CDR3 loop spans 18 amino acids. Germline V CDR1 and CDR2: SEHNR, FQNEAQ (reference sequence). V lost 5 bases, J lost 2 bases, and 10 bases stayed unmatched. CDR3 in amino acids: CASSTAGTGGWGNQPQHF. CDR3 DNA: TGTGCCAGCAGCACTGCCGGGACAGGGGGCTGGGGCAATCAGCCCCAGCATTTT.

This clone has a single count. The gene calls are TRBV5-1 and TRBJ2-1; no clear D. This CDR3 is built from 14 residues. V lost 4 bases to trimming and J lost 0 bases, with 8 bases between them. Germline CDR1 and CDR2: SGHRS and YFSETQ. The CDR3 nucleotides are TGCGCCAGCAGCCCATCGAGCTCCTACAATGAGCAGTTCTTC. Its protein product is CASSPSSSYNEQFF.

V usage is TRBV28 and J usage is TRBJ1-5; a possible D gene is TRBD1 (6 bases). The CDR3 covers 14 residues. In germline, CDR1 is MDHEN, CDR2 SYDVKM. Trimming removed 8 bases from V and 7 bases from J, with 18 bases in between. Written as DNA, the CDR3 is TGTGCCAGCTCCGGTCCCGGGACATTCCAGCCCCAGCATTTT. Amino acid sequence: CASSGPGTFQPQHF. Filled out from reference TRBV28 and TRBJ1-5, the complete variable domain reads DVKVTQSSRYLVKRTGEKVFLECVQDMDHENMFWYRQDPGLGLRLIYFSYDVKMKEKGDIPEGYSVSREKKERFSLILESASTNQTSMYLCASSGPGTFQPQHFGDGTRLSIL.

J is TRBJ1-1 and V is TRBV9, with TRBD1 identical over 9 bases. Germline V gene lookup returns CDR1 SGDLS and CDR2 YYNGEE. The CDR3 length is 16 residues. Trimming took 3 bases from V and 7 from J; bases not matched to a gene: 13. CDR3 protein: CASSDTGTGMFGEAFF. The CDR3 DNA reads TGTGCCAGCAGCGACACCGGGACAGGGATGTTCGGTGAAGCTTTCTTT.

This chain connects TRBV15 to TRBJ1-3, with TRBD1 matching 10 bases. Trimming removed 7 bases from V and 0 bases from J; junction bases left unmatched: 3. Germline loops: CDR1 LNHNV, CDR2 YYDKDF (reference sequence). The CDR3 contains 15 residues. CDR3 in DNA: TGTGCCACCATGGACAGGGGGAACTCTGGAAACACCATATATTTT. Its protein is CATMDRGNSGNTIYF.

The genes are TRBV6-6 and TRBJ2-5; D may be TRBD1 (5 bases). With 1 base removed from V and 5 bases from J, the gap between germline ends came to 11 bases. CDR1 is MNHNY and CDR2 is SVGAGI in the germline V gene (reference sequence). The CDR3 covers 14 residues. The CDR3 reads CASSYLIRDETQYF. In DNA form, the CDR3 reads TGTGCCAGCAGTTACTTGATCAGGGATGAGACCCAGTACTTC.

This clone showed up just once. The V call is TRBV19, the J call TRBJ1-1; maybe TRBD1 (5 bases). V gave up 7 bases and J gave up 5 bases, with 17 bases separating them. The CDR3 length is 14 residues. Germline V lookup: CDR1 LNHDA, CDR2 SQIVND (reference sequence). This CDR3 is CASMRHFSGTEAFF. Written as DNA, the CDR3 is TGTGCCAGTATGCGACACTTCTCAGGGACTGAAGCTTTCTTT. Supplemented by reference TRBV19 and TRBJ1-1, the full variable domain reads DGGITQSPKYLFRKEGQNVTLSCEQNLNHDAMYWYRQDPGQGLRLIYYSQIVNDFQKGDIAEGYSVSREKKESFPLTVTSAQKNPTAFYLCASMRHFSGTEAFFGQGTRLTVV.

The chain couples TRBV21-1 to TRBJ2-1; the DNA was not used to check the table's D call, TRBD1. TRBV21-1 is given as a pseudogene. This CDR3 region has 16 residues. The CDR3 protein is CASSKAGYGQDNEQFF. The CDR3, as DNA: TGTGCCAGCAGCAAAGCGGGATATGGACAGGACAATGAGCAGTTCTTC.

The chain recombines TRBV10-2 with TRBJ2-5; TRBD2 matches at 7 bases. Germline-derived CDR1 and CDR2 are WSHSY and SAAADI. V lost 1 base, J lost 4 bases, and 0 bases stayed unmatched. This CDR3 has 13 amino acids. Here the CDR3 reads CASSEWGGETQYF. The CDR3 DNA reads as TGCGCCAGCAGTGAGTGGGGGGGAGAGACCCAGTACTTC.

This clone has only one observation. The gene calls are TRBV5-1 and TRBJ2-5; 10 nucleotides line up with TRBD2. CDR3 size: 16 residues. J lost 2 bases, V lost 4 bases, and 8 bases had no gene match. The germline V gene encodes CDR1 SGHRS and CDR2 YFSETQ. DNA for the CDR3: TGCGCCAGCAGCGATACGGGACTAGCGATGCAAGAGACCCAGTACTTC. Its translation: CASSDTGLAMQETQYF.

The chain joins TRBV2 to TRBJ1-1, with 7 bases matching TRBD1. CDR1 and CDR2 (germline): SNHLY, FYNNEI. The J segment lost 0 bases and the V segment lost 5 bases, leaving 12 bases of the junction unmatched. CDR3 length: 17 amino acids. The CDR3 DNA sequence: TGTGCCAGCAGTTTCCCCAGGGGGAAGAGCATGAACACTGAAGCTTTCTTT. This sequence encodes CASSFPRGKSMNTEAFF.

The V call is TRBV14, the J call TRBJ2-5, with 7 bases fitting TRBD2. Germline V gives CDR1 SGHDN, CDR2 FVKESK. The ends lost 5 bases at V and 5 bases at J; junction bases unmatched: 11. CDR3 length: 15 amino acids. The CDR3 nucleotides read TGTGCCAGCAGCAGCAGACTGTCCGGGGGGGAGACCCAGTACTTC. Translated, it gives CASSSRLSGGETQYF.

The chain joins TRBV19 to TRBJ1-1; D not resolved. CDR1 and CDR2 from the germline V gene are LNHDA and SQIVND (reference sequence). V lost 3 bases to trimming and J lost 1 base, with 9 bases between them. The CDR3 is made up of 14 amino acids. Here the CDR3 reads CASSMSRPNTEAFF. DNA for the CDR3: TGTGCCAGTAGTATGAGCAGGCCGAACACTGAAGCTTTCTTT. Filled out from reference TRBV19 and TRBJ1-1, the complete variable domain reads DGGITQSPKYLFRKEGQNVTLSCEQNLNHDAMYWYRQDPGQGLRLIYYSQIVNDFQKGDIAEGYSVSREKKESFPLTVTSAQKNPTAFYLCASSMSRPNTEAFFGQGTRLTVV.

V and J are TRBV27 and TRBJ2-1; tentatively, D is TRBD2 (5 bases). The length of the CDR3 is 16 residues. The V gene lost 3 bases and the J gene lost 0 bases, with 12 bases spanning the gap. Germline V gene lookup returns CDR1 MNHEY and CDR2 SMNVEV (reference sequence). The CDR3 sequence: CASSLEAPLSYNEQFF. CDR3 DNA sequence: TGTGCCAGCAGTTTGGAGGCCCCTCTCTCCTACAATGAGCAGTTCTTC.

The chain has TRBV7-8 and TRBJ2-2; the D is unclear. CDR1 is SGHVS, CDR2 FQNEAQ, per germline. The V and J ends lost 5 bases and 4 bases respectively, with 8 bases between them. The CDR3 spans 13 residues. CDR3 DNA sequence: TGTGCCAGCAGCCTAGATCGCACCGGGGAGCTGTTTTTT. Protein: CASSLDRTGELFF.

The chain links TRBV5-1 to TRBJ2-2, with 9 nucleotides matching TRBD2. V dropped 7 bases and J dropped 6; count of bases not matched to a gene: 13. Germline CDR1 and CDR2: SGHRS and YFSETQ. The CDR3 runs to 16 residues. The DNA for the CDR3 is TGCGCCAGCTCCAGGAGCGGGAGGTCTCTCCCCGGGGAGCTGTTTTTT. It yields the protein CASSRSGRSLPGELFF.

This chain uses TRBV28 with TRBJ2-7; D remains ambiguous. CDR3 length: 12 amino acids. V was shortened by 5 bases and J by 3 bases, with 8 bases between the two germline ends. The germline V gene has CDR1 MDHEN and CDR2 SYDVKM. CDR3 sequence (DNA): TGTGCCAGCAGTCCCCAGGTCTACGAGCAGTACTTC. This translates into CASSPQVYEQYF.

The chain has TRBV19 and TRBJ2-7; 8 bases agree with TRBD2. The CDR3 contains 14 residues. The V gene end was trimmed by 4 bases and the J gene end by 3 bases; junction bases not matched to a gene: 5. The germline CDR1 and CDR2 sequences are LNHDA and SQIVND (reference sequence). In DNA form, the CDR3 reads TGTGCCAGTAGTAAGATGGGACTAGTCTACGAGCAGTACTTC. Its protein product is CASSKMGLVYEQYF.